What follows are 20 T cell receptor beta chains derived from one specimen sequenced in a study of cytomegalovirus exposure and HLA in healthy donors. Researchers ran the PCR with 60 Vbeta and 13 Jbeta primers. Repertoires were generated with immunoSEQ multiplex PCR, while TCRdb's copy carries only in-frame clones and drops some. The repertoire holds around 170,000 clones, with about three quarters as singletons. The sample comprised PBMCs. Receptors originate from a girl aged 10 to 17 in good health and CMV-seronegative.

Regarding this clone: This same CDR3 is encoded by further DNA sequences in the sample. The chain employs TRBV6-6 and TRBJ2-5; 9 bases fit TRBD1. The CDR3 is made up of 14 amino acids. The germline gives CDR1 MNHNY, CDR2 SVGAGI (reference sequence). J gave up 5 bases and V 2 bases, and 3 bases lay outside the gene matches. CDR3 in amino acids: CASSYRTGVETQYF. CDR3 coding DNA: TGTGCCAGCAGTTACCGGACAGGGGTGGAGACCCAGTACTTC.

The chain recombines TRBV5-1 with TRBJ2-1, with D possibly matching TRBD2 (6 bases). The CDR3 spans 15 residues. CDR1 and CDR2 (germline): SGHRS, YFSETQ. V was trimmed by 5 bases and J by 8 bases, leaving 20 bases between them. CDR3 protein: CASRTGTGKFDEQFF. CDR3 nucleotides: TGCGCCAGCAGAACCGGGACTGGGAAATTCGATGAGCAGTTCTTC.

The chain has TRBV4-1 and TRBJ2-5, with D possibly being TRBD2 (6 bases). The CDR3 spans 16 residues. V was trimmed by 6 bases and J by 1 base, leaving 18 bases between them. Germline V lookup: CDR1 MGHRA, CDR2 YSYEKL. The CDR3: CASRRGPSASQETQYF. As DNA, the CDR3 is TGCGCCAGCAGGCGTGGACCTAGCGCCAGCCAAGAGACCCAGTACTTC.

V is TRBV6-5 and J is TRBJ2-5, with unresolved D. V dropped 5 bases and J dropped 2 bases, with 12 bases sitting between them. This CDR3 contains 14 residues. Germline values: CDR1 MNHEY, CDR2 SVGAGI. The CDR3 DNA reads as TGTGCCAGCAGTGATGGGCACAGACAAGAGACCCAGTACTTC. Amino acids: CASSDGHRQETQYF.

The J gene is TRBJ2-6, the V gene TRBV4-1, with D maybe TRBD1 (6 bases). The CDR3 has 18 amino acids. The germline CDR1 and CDR2 sequences are MGHRA and YSYEKL. V lost 0 bases to trimming and J lost 0 bases, with 12 bases between them. The CDR3 sequence: CASSQDSGQTSGANVLTF. Here the CDR3 DNA reads TGCGCCAGCAGCCAAGATTCAGGACAGACCTCTGGGGCCAACGTCCTGACTTTC.

The chain couples TRBV5-8 to TRBJ1-1, with D possibly matching TRBD1 (5 bases). Germline CDR1 SGHTS, CDR2 YDEGEE. CDR3 length equals 16 residues. Trimming removed 5 bases from V and 1 base from J, with 18 bases in between. The CDR3 reads CASSFRGAGKNTEAFF. The CDR3 bases are TGTGCCAGCAGTTTTAGAGGGGCGGGAAAGAACACTGAAGCTTTCTTT. The variable domain in full, with the rest retrieved from reference TRBV5-8 and TRBJ1-1, is EAGVTQSPTHLIKTRGQQATLRCSPISGHTSVYWYQQALGLGLQFLLWYDEGEERNRGNFPPRFSGRQFPNYSSELNVNALELEDSALYLCASSFRGAGKNTEAFFGQGTRLTVV.

The chain uses TRBV19 and TRBJ1-5; D is possibly TRBD1 (5 bases). The CDR3 consists of 14 residues. Trimming left V 6 bases short and J 6 bases short, with 15 bases between. The germline gives CDR1 LNHDA, CDR2 SQIVND (reference sequence). CDR3 bases: TGTGCCAGTAGAAGCACGGGGGGTGGTCAGCCCCAGCATTTT. This gives the protein CASRSTGGGQPQHF.

V and J are TRBV10-1 and TRBJ1-2, with D uncertain. The CDR3 is made up of 14 amino acids. V was cut by 6 bases and J by 1 base, with 12 bases left in between. Germline V gene lookup returns CDR1 WNHNN and CDR2 SYGVQD (reference sequence). This CDR3 reads CASRIEELNYGYTF. The CDR3 coding sequence is TGCGCCAGCAGGATTGAAGAGCTTAACTATGGCTACACCTTC.

The rearrangement joins TRBV5-6 to TRBJ1-2; maybe TRBD1 (6 bases). CDR3 length: 12 amino acids. Germline V CDR1 and CDR2: SGHDT, YYEEEE. V lost 6 bases, J lost 6 bases, and 12 bases lay in between. This CDR3 reads CASTEGGHGYTF. CDR3 nucleotide sequence: TGTGCCAGCACTGAAGGGGGACATGGCTACACCTTC.

The chain couples TRBV25-1 to TRBJ1-1; D may be TRBD1 (5 bases). Trimming left V 3 bases short and J 5 bases short, with 13 bases between. The CDR3 extends over 14 amino acids. Per the germline V gene, CDR1 is MGHDK and CDR2 is SYGVNS. The CDR3 bases are TGTGCCAGCAGTGAGCCAGTAGGGGTAACTGAAGCTTTCTTT. Translated, it gives CASSEPVGVTEAFF. The variable domain in full, completed from reference TRBV25-1 and TRBJ1-1, reads EADIYQTPRYLVIGTGKKITLECSQTMGHDKMYWYQQDPGMELHLIHYSYGVNSTEKGDLSSESTVSRIRTEHFPLTLESARPSHTSQYLCASSEPVGVTEAFFGQGTRLTVV.

This chain links TRBV4-1 with TRBJ1-3; the D gene is possibly TRBD1 (6 bases). This CDR3 spans 18 amino acids. Trimming removed 0 bases from V and 0 bases from J, with 15 bases in between. In germline, CDR1 is MGHRA, CDR2 YSYEKL. In nucleotides, the CDR3 is TGCGCCAGCAGCCAAGAAGCGGCAGGGGCTCTCTCTGGAAACACCATATATTTT. It codes for CASSQEAAGALSGNTIYF.

This sequence joins TRBV15 and TRBJ1-6, with D uncertain. The V gene lost 5 bases and the J gene lost 8 bases, with 13 bases spanning the gap. The germline V gene has CDR1 LNHNV and CDR2 YYDKDF (reference sequence). The CDR3 spans 14 residues. CDR3 DNA sequence: TGTGCCACCAGCGCTTCACAGTCCTATTCACCCCTCCACTTT. Translated, it gives CATSASQSYSPLHF.

This rearrangement joins TRBV7-2 to TRBJ2-1, with a possible D match to TRBD1 (7 bases). The CDR3 contains 16 residues. Trimming shortened V by 0 bases and J by 4 bases, and 13 bases separated the two germline ends. Germline CDR1 is SGHTA and CDR2 is FQGNSA. CDR3: CASSLAQGGLYNEQFF. DNA of the CDR3: TGTGCCAGCAGCTTAGCGCAGGGGGGCCTATACAATGAGCAGTTCTTC.

This sequence joins TRBV5-4 and TRBJ1-1, with D unresolved. The germline V gene has CDR1 SGHNT and CDR2 YYREEE (reference sequence). This CDR3 is built from 15 residues. V was cut by 4 bases and J by 0 bases, with 13 bases left in between. The chain's CDR3 is CASSPNSYMNTEAFF. The CDR3 DNA is TGTGCCAGCAGCCCGAACAGTTACATGAACACTGAAGCTTTCTTT.

This clone has more than one count but fewer than ten. The genes are TRBV19 and TRBJ2-1; D is perhaps TRBD1 (5 bases). Germline V gives CDR1 LNHDA, CDR2 SQIVND (reference sequence). This CDR3 spans 14 amino acids. The V end was cut by 7 bases, the J end by 6 bases, with 16 bases between. For the CDR3, the DNA is TGTGCCAGTACCACTACCCCCACAGGCAATGAGCAGTTCTTC. Its protein product is CASTTTPTGNEQFF. Looking up the rest from reference TRBV19 and TRBJ2-1 gives the full variable domain: DGGITQSPKYLFRKEGQNVTLSCEQNLNHDAMYWYRQDPGQGLRLIYYSQIVNDFQKGDIAEGYSVSREKKESFPLTVTSAQKNPTAFYLCASTTTPTGNEQFFGPGTRLTVL.

V is TRBV6-6 and J is TRBJ1-2; no clear D gene. The germline gives CDR1 MNHNY, CDR2 SVGAGI (reference sequence). The CDR3 has 13 residues. V was shortened by 6 bases and J by 0 bases, with 8 bases between the two germline ends. This CDR3 is CASRYGTNYGYTF. The CDR3, as DNA: TGTGCCAGCAGGTACGGCACTAACTATGGCTACACCTTC.

This chain connects TRBV4-1 to TRBJ2-7; 8 nucleotides line up with TRBD1. Germline CDR1 is MGHRA and CDR2 is YSYEKL. After removal of 3 bases from V and 4 bases from J, the junction contained 8 bases not matched to a gene. The length of the CDR3 is 15 residues. CDR3 nucleotides: TGCGCCAGCAGCCACCAAGACAGGGGAGGTTACGAGCAGTACTTC. Translation gives CASSHQDRGGYEQYF.

This clone has just a few counts. The V and J genes are TRBV15 and TRBJ2-1, with TRBD1 as a possible D gene (5 bases). This CDR3 comprises 13 residues. Germline loops: CDR1 LNHNV, CDR2 YYDKDF (reference sequence). V lost 4 bases and J 5 bases, leaving 9 bases between the germline ends. CDR3: CATSIGHHNEQFF. The CDR3 bases are TGTGCCACCAGCATAGGACACCACAATGAGCAGTTCTTC.

CDR3 nucleotide sequence: TGTGCCTGGAGTGTAGCGATCGGGCAGCCCCAGCATTTT. The encoded protein is CAWSVAIGQPQHF. J is TRBJ1-5 and V is TRBV30, with D uncertain. Trimming stripped 0 bases from V and 7 bases from J, with 10 bases between. The CDR3 contains 13 residues. Germline CDR1 is GTSNPN and CDR2 is SVGIG (reference sequence). Based on the CDR3 plus reference TRBV30 and TRBJ1-5, the full variable domain is SQTIHQWPATLVQPVGSPLSLECTVEGTSNPNLYWYRQAAGRGLQLLFYSVGIGQISSEVPQNLSASRPQDRQFILSSKKLLLSDSGFYLCAWSVAIGQPQHFGDGTRLSIL.

The V and J genes are TRBV5-6 and TRBJ1-6, with D perhaps matching TRBD1 (5 bases). V lost 4 bases to trimming and J lost 5 bases, with 16 bases between them. This CDR3 spans 16 amino acids. Germline V gene lookup returns CDR1 SGHDT and CDR2 YYEEEE. CDR3 nucleotide sequence: TGTGCCAGCAGCCCCAGTGGGGCTCACAATAATTCACCCCTCCACTTT. It is translated as CASSPSGAHNNSPLHF.